One sample yielded the 3 T cell receptor beta chains listed below, sequenced in a study of blood T cell repertoires in COVID-19. Assay used: immunoSEQ multiplex PCR; TCRdb lists only in-frame clones, some missing. The sample consists of 55,000 to 65,000 clones, 65% to 85% of them appearing once. The sample was peripheral blood. The receptors derive from a man aged 60 to 69 with acute or convalescent COVID-19.

This sequence joins TRBV14 and TRBJ2-3; 7 bases fit TRBD1. Per germline, CDR1 SGHDN and CDR2 FVKESK. This CDR3 is built from 14 residues. Trimming cost V 0 bases and J 7 bases; bases outside gene matches: 4. DNA of the CDR3: TGTGCCAGCAGCCAAGATCGACAGGGCAATACGCAGTATTTT. Its protein product is CASSQDRQGNTQYF.

This clone was counted between two and nine times. The chain employs TRBV7-2 and TRBJ2-5; TRBD1 matches 7 bases. Germline V gene data show CDR1 as SGHTA and CDR2 as FQGNSA. The CDR3 length is 15 residues. J was trimmed by 0 bases and V by 1 base; bases with no gene match: 2. CDR3 sequence (DNA): TGTGCCAGCAGCTTAGTAGGGACAGACCAAGAGACCCAGTACTTC. It codes for CASSLVGTDQETQYF.

This sequence joins TRBV6-5 and TRBJ1-5; TRBD1 matches 10 bases. CDR3 length equals 14 residues. Germline CDR1 MNHEY, CDR2 SVGAGI. V lost 5 bases and J lost 9; bases outside the gene matches: 7. The CDR3 protein is CASSPGQGGPPQHF. DNA of the CDR3: TGTGCCAGCAGTCCTGGACAGGGGGGCCCGCCCCAGCATTTT.